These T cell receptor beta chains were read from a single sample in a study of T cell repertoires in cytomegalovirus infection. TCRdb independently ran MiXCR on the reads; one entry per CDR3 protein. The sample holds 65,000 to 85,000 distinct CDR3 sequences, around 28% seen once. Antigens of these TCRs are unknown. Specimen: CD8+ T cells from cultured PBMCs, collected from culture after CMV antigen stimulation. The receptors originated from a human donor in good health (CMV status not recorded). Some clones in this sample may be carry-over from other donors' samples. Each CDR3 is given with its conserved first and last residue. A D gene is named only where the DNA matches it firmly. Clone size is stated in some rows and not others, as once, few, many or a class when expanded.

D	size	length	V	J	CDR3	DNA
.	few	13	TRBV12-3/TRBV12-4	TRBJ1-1	CASSFGGNTEAFF	TGTGCCAGCAGTTTTGGAGGGAACACTGAAGCTTTCTTT
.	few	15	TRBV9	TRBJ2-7	CASSPGSGWGYEQYF	TGTGCCAGCAGCCCCGGCTCAGGCTGGGGCTACGAGCAGTACTTC
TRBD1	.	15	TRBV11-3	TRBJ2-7	CASSLEGTGRAEQYF	TGTGCCAGCAGCTTAGAAGGGACAGGGCGGGCCGAGCAGTACTTC
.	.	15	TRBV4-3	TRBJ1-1	CASSQDSGPNTEAFF	TGCGCCAGCAGCCAAGATTCGGGACCGAACACTGAAGCTTTCTTT
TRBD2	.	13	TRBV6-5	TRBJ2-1	CATGTSDYNEQFF	TGTGCCACCGGGACTAGCGACTACAATGAGCAGTTCTTC
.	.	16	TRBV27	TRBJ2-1	CASSSRTVSPNNEQFF	TGTGCCAGCAGTTCACGGACAGTGAGCCCAAACAATGAGCAGTTCTTC
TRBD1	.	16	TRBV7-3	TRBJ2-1	CASSLWTGGRVDEQFF	TGTGCCAGCAGCTTATGGACAGGGGGTCGAGTGGATGAGCAGTTCTTC
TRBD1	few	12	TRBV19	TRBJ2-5	CASSNNRGAGNF	TGTGCCAGTAGTAACAACAGGGGCGCCGGCAACTTC
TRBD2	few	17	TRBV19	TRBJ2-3	CASTPGLAGGSTDTQYF	TGTGCCAGTACTCCGGGACTAGCGGGGGGAAGCACAGATACGCAGTATTTT
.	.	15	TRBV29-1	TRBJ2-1	CSVAFGGGGSNEQFF	TGCAGCGTTGCCTTCGGAGGGGGTGGAAGCAATGAGCAGTTCTTC
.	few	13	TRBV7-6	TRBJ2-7	CASSPRWGSEQYF	TGTGCCAGCAGTCCACGTTGGGGTTCCGAGCAGTACTTC
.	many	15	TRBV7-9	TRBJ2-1	CASSLGAGDSDEQFF	TGTGCCAGCAGCTTAGGGGCAGGGGACTCGGATGAGCAGTTCTTC
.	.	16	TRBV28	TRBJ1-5	CASSPLGVDSNQPQHF	TGTGCCAGCAGTCCCTTAGGCGTAGATAGCAATCAGCCCCAGCATTTT
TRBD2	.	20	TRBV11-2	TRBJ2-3	CASSLEGLAGGLAYTDTQYF	TGTGCCAGCAGCTTAGAAGGACTAGCGGGAGGCCTCGCCTACACAGATACGCAGTATTTT
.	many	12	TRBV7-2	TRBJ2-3	CASEHSTDTQYF	TGTGCCAGCGAACATAGCACAGATACGCAGTATTTT
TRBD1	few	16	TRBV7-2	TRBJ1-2	CASSRPGQGWNYGYTF	TGTGCCAGCAGCAGACCGGGACAGGGGTGGAACTATGGCTACACCTTC
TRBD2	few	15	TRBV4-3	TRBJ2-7	CASSQEASGVYEQYF	TGCGCCAGCAGCCAAGAAGCTAGCGGGGTCTACGAGCAGTACTTC
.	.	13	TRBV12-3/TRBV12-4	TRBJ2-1	CASSPGGATEQFF	TGTGCCAGCAGCCCTGGCGGGGCGACTGAGCAGTTCTTC
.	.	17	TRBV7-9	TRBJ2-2	CASSLVWQDINTGELFF	TGTGCCAGCAGCTTAGTGTGGCAGGACATAAACACCGGGGAGCTGTTTTTT
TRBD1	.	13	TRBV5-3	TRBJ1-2	CASSTTGGEGYTF	TGTGCCAGCAGCACGACAGGGGGCGAGGGCTACACCTTC
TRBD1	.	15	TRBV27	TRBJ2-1	CASSLGRGQGGEQFF	TGTGCCAGCAGTTTAGGAAGAGGACAGGGTGGTGAGCAGTTCTTC
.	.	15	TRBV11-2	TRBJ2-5	CASSLGAPAQETQYF	TGTGCCAGCAGCTTAGGAGCTCCCGCCCAAGAGACCCAGTACTTC
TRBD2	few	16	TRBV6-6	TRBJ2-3	CASRQLAGEGTDTQYF	TGTGCCAGCAGACAACTAGCGGGAGAAGGGACAGATACGCAGTATTTT
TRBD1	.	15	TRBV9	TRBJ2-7	CASSSRTGQSGEQYF	TGTGCCAGCAGCTCCCGGACAGGACAGTCGGGGGAGCAGTACTTC
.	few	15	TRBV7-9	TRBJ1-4	CASSLGPRKNEKLFF	TGTGCCAGCAGCTTAGGTCCTAGGAAGAATGAAAAACTGTTTTTT
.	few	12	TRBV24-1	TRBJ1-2	CATSDYSDGYTF	TGTGCCACCAGTGATTATTCGGATGGCTACACCTTC
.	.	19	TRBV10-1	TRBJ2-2	CATPEGSAYGLGDTGELFF	TGCGCCACCCCAGAGGGGAGTGCATACGGCTTAGGGGACACCGGGGAGCTGTTTTTT
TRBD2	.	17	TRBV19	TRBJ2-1	CASSTPRLAGGQNEQFF	TGTGCCAGTAGTACCCCGAGACTAGCGGGAGGTCAGAATGAGCAGTTCTTC
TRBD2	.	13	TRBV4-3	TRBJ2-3	CASSPGGPDTQYF	TGCGCCAGCAGCCCGGGGGGTCCAGATACGCAGTATTTT
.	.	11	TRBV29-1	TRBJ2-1	CSVAVEDEQFF	TGCAGCGTTGCAGTCGAAGATGAGCAGTTCTTC
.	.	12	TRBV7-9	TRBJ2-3	CASSSYRRAQYF	TGTGCCAGCAGCTCGTACAGGAGGGCGCAGTATTTT
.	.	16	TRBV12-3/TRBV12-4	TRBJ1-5	CASSFGGVEGNQPQHF	TGTGCCAGCAGTTTTGGGGGGGTGGAAGGCAATCAGCCCCAGCATTTT
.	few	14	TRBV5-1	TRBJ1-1	CASSSDGMNTEAFF	TGCGCCAGCAGCTCCGACGGAATGAACACTGAAGCTTTCTTT
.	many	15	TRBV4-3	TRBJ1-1	CASSPNRAWNTEAFF	TGCGCCAGCAGCCCAAACAGGGCCTGGAACACTGAAGCTTTCTTT
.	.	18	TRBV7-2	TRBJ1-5	CASSLRGGGVDSNQPQHF	TGTGCCAGCAGCTTGAGGGGGGGGGGGGTGGATAGCAATCAGCCCCAGCATTTT
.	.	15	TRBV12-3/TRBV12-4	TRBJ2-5	CASSSTQTLQETQYF	TGTGCCAGCAGTTCTACTCAGACCCTTCAAGAGACCCAGTACTTC
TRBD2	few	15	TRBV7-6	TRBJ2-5	CASSLSGGGGETQYF	TGTGCCAGCAGCTTAAGCGGGGGGGGGGGCGAGACCCAGTACTTC
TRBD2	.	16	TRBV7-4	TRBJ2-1	CASPHTTSGSRDEQFF	TGTGCCAGCCCCCATACGACTAGCGGGAGTCGGGATGAGCAGTTCTTC
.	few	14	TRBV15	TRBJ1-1	CATRPRAGATEAFF	TGTGCCACCCGACCGCGGGCCGGGGCCACTGAAGCTTTCTTT
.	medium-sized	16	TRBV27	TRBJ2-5	CASSLFWTADQETQYF	TGTGCCAGCAGTTTATTCTGGACGGCAGACCAAGAGACCCAGTACTTC
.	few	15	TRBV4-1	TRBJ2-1	CASSQVRERDNEQFF	TGCGCCAGCAGCCAAGTTAGAGAAAGAGACAATGAGCAGTTCTTC
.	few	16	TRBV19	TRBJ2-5	CASSIAGAQIKETQYF	TGTGCCAGTAGTATTGCGGGGGCCCAGATTAAAGAGACCCAGTACTTC
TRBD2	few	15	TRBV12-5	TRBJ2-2	CASGPAGAGTGELFF	TGTGCTAGTGGCCCAGCGGGAGCGGGAACCGGGGAGCTGTTTTTT
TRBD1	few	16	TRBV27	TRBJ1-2	CASSPQTGGGYYGYTF	TGTGCCAGCAGTCCCCAAACAGGGGGTGGATACTATGGCTACACCTTC
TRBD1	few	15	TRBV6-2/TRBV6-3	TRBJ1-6	CASNTPGTVNSPLHF	TGTGCCAGCAACACCCCAGGGACAGTTAATTCACCCCTCCACTTT
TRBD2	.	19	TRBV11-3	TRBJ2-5	CASSLDWGLAGSYGETQYF	TGTGCCAGCAGCTTAGATTGGGGACTAGCGGGCAGTTACGGAGAGACCCAGTACTTC
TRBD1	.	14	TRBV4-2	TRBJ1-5	CASSQRTGVQPQHF	TGTGCCAGCAGCCAGAGGACAGGGGTTCAGCCCCAGCATTTT
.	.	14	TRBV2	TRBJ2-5	CASGRESAWETQYF	TGTGCCAGCGGAAGAGAGTCAGCTTGGGAGACACAGTACTTC
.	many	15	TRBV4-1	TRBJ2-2	CASNHRDTNTGELFF	TGCGCCAGCAACCACCGGGACACAAACACCGGGGAGCTGTTTTTT
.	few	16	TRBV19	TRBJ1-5	CASSIPWGGYNQPQHF	TGTGCCAGTAGTATCCCTTGGGGGGGCTACAATCAGCCCCAGCATTTT
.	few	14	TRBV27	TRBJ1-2	CASSSLTGTHGYTF	TGTGCCAGCAGTTCTCTTACAGGGACCCATGGCTACACCTTC
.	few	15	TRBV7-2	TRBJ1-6	CASSTYSAYNSPLHF	TGTGCCAGCAGCACTTACAGCGCCTATAATTCACCCCTCCACTTT
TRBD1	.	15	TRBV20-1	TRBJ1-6	CSARDRVLHNSPLHF	TGCAGTGCCAGGGACAGGGTCTTGCATAATTCACCCCTCCACTTT
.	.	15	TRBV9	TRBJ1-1	CASSVGSGPNTEAFF	TGTGCCAGCAGCGTAGGGTCAGGGCCGAACACTGAAGCTTTCTTT
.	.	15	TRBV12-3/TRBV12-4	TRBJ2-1	CASSFGSVTYNEQFF	TGTGCCAGCAGTTTTGGAAGCGTCACCTACAATGAGCAGTTCTTC
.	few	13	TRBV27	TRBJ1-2	CASSLTGNYGYTF	TGTGCCAGCAGCTTGACGGGGAACTATGGCTACACCTTC
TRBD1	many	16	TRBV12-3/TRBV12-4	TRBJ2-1	CASRVDRGEIQDEQFF	TGTGCCAGCAGGGTTGACAGGGGTGAAATACAAGATGAGCAGTTCTTC